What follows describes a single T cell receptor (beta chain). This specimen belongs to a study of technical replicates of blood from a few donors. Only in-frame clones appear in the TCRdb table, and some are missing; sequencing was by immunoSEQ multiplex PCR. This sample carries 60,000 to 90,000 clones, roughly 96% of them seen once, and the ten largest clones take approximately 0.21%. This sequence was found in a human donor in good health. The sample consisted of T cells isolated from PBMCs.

The CDR3 region is CASSLGTGANYGYTF. DNA for the CDR3: TGTGCCAGCAGCTTAGGGACAGGGGCTAACTATGGCTACACCTTC. The V call is TRBV7-6, the J call TRBJ1-2; 9 bases agree with TRBD1. The germline V gene encodes CDR1 SGHVS and CDR2 FNYEAQ. This CDR3 contains 15 residues. V gave up 1 base and J gave up 0 bases; unmatched junction bases: 0.